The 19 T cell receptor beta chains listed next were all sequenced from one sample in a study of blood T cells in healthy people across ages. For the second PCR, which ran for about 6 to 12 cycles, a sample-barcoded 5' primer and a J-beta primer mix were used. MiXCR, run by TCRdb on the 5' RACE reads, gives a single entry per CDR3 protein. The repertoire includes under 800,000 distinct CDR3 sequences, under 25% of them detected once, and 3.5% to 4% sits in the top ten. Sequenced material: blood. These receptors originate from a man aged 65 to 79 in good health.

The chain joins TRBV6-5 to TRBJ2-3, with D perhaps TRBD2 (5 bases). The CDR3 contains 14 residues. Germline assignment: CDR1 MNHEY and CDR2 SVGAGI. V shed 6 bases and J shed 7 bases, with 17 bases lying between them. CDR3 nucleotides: TGTGCCAGCAGCGAGGACGGCCTCGGGAATACGCAGTATTTT. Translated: CASSEDGLGNTQYF.

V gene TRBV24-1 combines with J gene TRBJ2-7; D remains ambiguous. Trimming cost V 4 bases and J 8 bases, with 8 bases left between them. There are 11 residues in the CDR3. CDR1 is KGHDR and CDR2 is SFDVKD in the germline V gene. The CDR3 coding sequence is TGTGCCACCAGTGACCTCGAGAAGCAGTACTTC. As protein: CATSDLEKQYF.

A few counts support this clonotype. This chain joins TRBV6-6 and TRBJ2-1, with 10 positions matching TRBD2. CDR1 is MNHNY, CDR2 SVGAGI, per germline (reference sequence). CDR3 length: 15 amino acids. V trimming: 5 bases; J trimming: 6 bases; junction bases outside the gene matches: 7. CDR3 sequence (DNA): TGTGCCAGCAGTACCGGGACTAGCGCTTCCAATGAGCAGTTCTTC. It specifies CASSTGTSASNEQFF.

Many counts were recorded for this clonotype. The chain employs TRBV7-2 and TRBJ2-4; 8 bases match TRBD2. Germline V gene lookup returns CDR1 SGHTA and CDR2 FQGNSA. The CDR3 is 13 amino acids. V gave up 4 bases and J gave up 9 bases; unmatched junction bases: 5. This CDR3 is CASSSPGGSIQYF. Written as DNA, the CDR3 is TGTGCCAGCAGCTCCCCGGGAGGGAGCATTCAGTACTTC.

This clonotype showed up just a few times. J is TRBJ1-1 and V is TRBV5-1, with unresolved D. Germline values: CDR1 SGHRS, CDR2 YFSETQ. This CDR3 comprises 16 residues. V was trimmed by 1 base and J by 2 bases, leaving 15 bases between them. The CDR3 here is CASSLSTEAPNTEAFF. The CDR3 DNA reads TGCGCCAGCAGCTTGTCGACGGAAGCCCCCAACACTGAAGCTTTCTTT.

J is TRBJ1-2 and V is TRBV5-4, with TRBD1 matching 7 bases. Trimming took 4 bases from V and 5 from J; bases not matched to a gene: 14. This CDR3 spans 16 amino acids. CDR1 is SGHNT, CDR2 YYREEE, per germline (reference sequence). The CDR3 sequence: CASSLDRSNNPYGYTF. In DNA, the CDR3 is TGTGCCAGCAGCCTGGACAGGTCAAATAATCCGTATGGCTACACCTTC.

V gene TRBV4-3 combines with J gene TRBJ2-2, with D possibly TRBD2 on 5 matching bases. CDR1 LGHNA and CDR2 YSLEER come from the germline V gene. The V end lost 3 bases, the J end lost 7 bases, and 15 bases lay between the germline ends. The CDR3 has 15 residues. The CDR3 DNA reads TGCGCCAGCAGCCAGAGGGAGAAAGACGGCGGGGAGCTGTTTTTT. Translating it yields CASSQREKDGGELFF.

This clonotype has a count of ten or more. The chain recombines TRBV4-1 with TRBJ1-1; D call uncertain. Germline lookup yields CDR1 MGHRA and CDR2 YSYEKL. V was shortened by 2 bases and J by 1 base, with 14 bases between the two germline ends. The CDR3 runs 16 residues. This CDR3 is CASSQLVGRQNTEAFF. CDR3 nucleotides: TGCGCCAGCAGCCAATTGGTAGGACGGCAGAACACTGAAGCTTTCTTT.

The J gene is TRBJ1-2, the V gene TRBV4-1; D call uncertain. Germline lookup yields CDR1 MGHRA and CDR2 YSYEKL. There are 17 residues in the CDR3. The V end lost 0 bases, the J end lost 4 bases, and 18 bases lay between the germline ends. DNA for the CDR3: TGCGCCAGCAGCCAAGAATCCCGGGCTCCGGTACTCTATGGCTACACCTTC. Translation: CASSQESRAPVLYGYTF.

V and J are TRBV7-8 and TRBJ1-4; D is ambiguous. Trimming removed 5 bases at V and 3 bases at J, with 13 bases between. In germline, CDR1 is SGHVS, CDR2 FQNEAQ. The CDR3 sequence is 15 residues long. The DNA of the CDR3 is TGTGCCAGCAGCCCGTACGGGGAGCCTAATGAAAAACTGTTTTTT. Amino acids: CASSPYGEPNEKLFF. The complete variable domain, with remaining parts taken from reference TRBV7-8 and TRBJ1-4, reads GAGVSQSPRYKVAKRGQDVALRCDPISGHVSLFWYQQALGQGPEFLTYFQNEAQLDKSGLPSDRFFAERPEGSVSTLKIQRTQQEDSAVYLCASSPYGEPNEKLFFGSGTQLSVL.

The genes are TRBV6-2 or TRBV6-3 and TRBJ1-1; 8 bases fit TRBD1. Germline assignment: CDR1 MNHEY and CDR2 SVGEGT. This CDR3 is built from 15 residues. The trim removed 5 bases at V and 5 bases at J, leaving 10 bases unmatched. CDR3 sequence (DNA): TGTGCCAGCAGTAAGCCAGGACAGGGCTTGACTGAAGCTTTCTTT. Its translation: CASSKPGQGLTEAFF.

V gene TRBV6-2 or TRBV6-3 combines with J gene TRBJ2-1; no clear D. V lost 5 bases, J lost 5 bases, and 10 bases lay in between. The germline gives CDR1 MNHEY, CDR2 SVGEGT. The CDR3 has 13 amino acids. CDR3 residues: CASSVRNHNEQFF. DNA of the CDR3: TGTGCCAGCAGTGTCAGAAATCACAATGAGCAGTTCTTC.

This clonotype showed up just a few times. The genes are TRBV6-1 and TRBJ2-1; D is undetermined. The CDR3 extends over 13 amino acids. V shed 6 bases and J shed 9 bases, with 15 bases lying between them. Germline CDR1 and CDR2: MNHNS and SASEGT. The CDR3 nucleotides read TGTGCCAGCAGAGCAGGCCAAAGCGTTGAGCAGTTCTTC. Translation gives CASRAGQSVEQFF.

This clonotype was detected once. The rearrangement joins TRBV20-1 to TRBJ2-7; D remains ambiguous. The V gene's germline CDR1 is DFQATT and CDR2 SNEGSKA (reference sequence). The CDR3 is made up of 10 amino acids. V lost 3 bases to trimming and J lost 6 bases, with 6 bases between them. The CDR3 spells CSASFVEQYF. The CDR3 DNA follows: TGCAGTGCTAGTTTCGTCGAGCAGTACTTC.

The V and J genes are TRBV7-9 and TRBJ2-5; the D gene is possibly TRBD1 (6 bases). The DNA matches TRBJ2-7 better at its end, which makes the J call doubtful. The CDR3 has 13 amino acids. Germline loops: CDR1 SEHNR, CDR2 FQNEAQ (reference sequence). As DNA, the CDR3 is TGTGCCAGCAGCTTCACAGGGTTACACGAGCAGTACTTC. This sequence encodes CASSFTGLHEQYF.

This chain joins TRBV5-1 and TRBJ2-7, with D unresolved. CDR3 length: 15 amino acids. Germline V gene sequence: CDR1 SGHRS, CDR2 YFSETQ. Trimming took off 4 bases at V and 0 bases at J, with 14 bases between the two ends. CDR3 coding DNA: TGCGCCAGCAGCCTGGGCCCGTCCCCCTCCTACGAGCAGTACTTC. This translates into CASSLGPSPSYEQYF.

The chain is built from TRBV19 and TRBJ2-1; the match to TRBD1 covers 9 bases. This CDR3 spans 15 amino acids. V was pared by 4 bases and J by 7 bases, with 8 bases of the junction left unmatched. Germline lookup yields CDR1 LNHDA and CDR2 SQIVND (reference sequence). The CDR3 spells CASSTGQGTGNEQFF. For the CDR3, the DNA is TGTGCCAGTAGTACTGGGCAGGGGACAGGGAATGAGCAGTTCTTC.

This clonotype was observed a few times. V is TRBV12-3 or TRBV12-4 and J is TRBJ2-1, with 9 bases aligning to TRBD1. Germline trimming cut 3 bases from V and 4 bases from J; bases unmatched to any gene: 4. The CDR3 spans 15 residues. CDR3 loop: CASSFGDRAYNEQFF. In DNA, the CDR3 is TGTGCCAGCAGTTTCGGGGACAGGGCGTACAATGAGCAGTTCTTC.

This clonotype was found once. The CDR3 coding sequence is TGCGCCAGCAGACTAGGGGCTCAAGAGACCCAGTACTTC. It is translated as CASRLGAQETQYF. This chain uses TRBV5-1 with TRBJ2-5, with D perhaps TRBD1 or TRBD2 (5 bases each). Germline CDR1 and CDR2: SGHRS and YFSETQ. Trimming took off 5 bases at V and 2 bases at J, with 10 bases between the two ends. The CDR3 is 13 amino acids.